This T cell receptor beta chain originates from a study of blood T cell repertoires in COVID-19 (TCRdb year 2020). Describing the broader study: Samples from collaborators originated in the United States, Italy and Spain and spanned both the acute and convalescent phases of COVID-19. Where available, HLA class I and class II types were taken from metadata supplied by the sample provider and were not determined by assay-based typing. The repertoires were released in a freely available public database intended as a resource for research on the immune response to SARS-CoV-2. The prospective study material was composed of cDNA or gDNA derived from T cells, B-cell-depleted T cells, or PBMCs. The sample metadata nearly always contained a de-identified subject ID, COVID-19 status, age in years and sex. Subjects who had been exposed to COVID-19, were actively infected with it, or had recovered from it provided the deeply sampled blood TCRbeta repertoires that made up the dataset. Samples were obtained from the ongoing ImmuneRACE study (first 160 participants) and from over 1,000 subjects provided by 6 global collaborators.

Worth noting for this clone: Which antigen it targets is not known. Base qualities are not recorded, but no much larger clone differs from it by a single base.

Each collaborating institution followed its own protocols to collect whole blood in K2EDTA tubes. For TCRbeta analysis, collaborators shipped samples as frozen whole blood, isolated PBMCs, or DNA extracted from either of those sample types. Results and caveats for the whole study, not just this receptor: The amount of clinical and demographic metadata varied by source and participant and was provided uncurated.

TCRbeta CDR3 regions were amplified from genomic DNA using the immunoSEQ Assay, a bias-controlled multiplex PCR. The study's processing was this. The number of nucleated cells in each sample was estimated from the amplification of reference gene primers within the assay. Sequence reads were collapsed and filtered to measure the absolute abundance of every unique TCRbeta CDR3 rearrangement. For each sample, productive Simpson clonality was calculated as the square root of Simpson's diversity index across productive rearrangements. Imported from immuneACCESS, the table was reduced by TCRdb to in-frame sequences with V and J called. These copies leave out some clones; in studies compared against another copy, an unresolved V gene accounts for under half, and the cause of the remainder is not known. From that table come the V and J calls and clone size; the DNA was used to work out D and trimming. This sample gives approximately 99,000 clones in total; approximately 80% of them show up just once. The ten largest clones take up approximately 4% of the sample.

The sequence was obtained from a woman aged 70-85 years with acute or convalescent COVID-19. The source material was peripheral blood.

The CDR3 protein sequence reads: CASRPRLAGAMNTGELFF. The DNA reads TGTGCCAGTAGACCGCGACTAGCGGGAGCTATGAACACCGGGGAGCTGTTTTTT. This sequence uses TRBV19 and TRBJ2-2, with 12 bases matching TRBD2. Measured from the cysteine to the phenylalanine, the CDR3 is 18 residues long. The entry retains the CDR3 DNA only, 54 bases that are in frame from base 1. V ends up 6 bases short and J 1 base short, with an unmatched junction base count of 9. CDR1 and CDR2 are drawn from the germline V gene (reference sequence): LNHDA, SQIVND. Full variable domain (CDR3 extended with the reference TRBV19 and TRBJ2-2 proteins): DGGITQSPKYLFRKEGQNVTLSCEQNLNHDAMYWYRQDPGQGLRLIYYSQIVNDFQKGDIAEGYSVSREKKESFPLTVTSAQKNPTAFYLCASRPRLAGAMNTGELFFGEGSRLTVL.